This T cell receptor (beta chain) was captured in a study of cytomegalovirus exposure and HLA in healthy donors. PCR involved 60 Vbeta and 13 Jbeta primers. Measured with immunoSEQ multiplex PCR; TCRdb has only the in-frame clones, and not every one. The table includes about 150,000 clones, about three fifths detected once. The table lists this clone with a few counts. Its antigen is unknown. Germline V gene data show CDR1 as GTSNPN and CDR2 as SVGIG (reference sequence). There are 13 residues in the CDR3. The germline V and J ends were trimmed by 1 base and 3 bases, with 10 bases remaining between them. Study findings and constraints: What a later analysis showed was that several of the most significant clusters appeared linked to common viral pathogens. According to an earlier analysis, most TCR beta V segments yielded productive rearrangements about 87% or about 30% of the time. In a later analysis, HLA-associated beta chains showed higher expansion and lower generation probabilities than comparable chains. It was confirmed in vitro that a few of the CMV-associated chains were specific for CMV antigens.

The origin of this receptor is a woman aged 25 to 39 in good health and CMV-seropositive. This chain connects TRBV30 to TRBJ2-7, with D maybe TRBD1 (6 bases). The material sequenced was PBMCs. CDR3 nucleotides: TGTGCCTGGAGTGCTGGACAGAACTACGAGCAGTACTTC. Translated: CAWSAGQNYEQYF. The whole variable domain, filled in from reference TRBV30 and TRBJ2-7, reads SQTIHQWPATLVQPVGSPLSLECTVEGTSNPNLYWYRQAAGRGLQLLFYSVGIGQISSEVPQNLSASRPQDRQFILSSKKLLLSDSGFYLCAWSAGQNYEQYFGPGTRLTVT.